This TCR beta chain was identified in a study of control samples from healthy donors and cancer patients (dated by TCRdb to the early 2020s). The CDR3 contains 14 residues, cysteine and phenylalanine counted. The CDR3 DNA has 42 bases and is translated from base 1. V is trimmed back by 3 bases and J by 5 bases, and the junction contains 3 bases that no gene match accounts for. CDR1 is given as LGHNT and CDR2 as FRNRAP, both from the germline V gene. Comment on this clone: The antigen it binds to is not known. Qualities for individual bases were not recorded, and no much larger clone is one base off.

Library generation was performed with the immunoSEQ multiplex PCR assay. Sourced from immuneACCESS, this table was stored by TCRdb with only in-frame sequences that have V and J called. A share of the clones is absent; for the studies checked, an unresolved V gene accounts for under half, and the remainder has no known explanation. This sample gives around 51,000 clones in total; 80% of them show up just once. Around 10% of the sample is held by the ten biggest clonotypes. The TCR originated in a man aged 70 or older in good health. The sequenced sample was blood. The sequence is built from TRBV12-5 and TRBJ1-4; 7 of the junction bases match TRBD1. The DNA sequence is as follows: TGTGCTAGTGGTTTCGGACAGGCAAATGAAAAACTGTTTTTT. Its protein product is CASGFGQANEKLFF.